The rows below give T cell receptor beta chains drawn from one sample of a study of blood T cell repertoires in COVID-19. Data came from immunoSEQ multiplex PCR; TCRdb stores just in-frame clones and leaves some out. The sample has fewer than 350,000 clones, roughly 85% seen once; the top ten hold approximately 5.7%. Input material: PBMCs or T cells enriched from blood (not recorded which). These receptors originate from a woman between 35 and 50 years old who had recovered from COVID-19. CDR3s include the opening cysteine and the closing phenylalanine or tryptophan. Fields, in order: J gene, V gene, CDR3 length, clone size, CDR3 protein. The size field is filled for only some rows; it gives once, few, many or a size class.

J gene: TRBJ2-1
V gene: TRBV27
CDR3 length: 13
clone size: NA
CDR3 protein: CASSQLLRGEQFF

J gene: TRBJ2-7
V gene: TRBV19
CDR3 length: 14
clone size: few
CDR3 protein: CASSISGQPYEQYF

J gene: TRBJ1-2
V gene: TRBV2
CDR3 length: 12
clone size: NA
CDR3 protein: CASRVTAYGYTF

J gene: TRBJ2-3
V gene: TRBV5-1
CDR3 length: 17
clone size: NA
CDR3 protein: CASRTTVTSGNTDTQYF

J gene: TRBJ2-2
V gene: TRBV4-1
CDR3 length: 16
clone size: NA
CDR3 protein: CASSQTPGLNTGELFF

J gene: TRBJ2-1
V gene: TRBV28
CDR3 length: 11
clone size: NA
CDR3 protein: CASRERYEQFF

J gene: TRBJ2-7
V gene: TRBV6-5
CDR3 length: 16
clone size: NA
CDR3 protein: CASSYDGLAGKYEQYF

J gene: TRBJ2-6
V gene: TRBV28
CDR3 length: 17
clone size: few
CDR3 protein: CAARDRRSSSGANVLTF

J gene: TRBJ2-1
V gene: TRBV4-1
CDR3 length: 17
clone size: NA
CDR3 protein: CASSQSPAGLAATEQFF

J gene: TRBJ2-1
V gene: TRBV27
CDR3 length: 17
clone size: NA
CDR3 protein: CASKGSGGNPIYHEQFF

J gene: TRBJ2-7
V gene: TRBV28
CDR3 length: 12
clone size: NA
CDR3 protein: CASQDRAYEQYF

J gene: TRBJ2-5
V gene: TRBV2
CDR3 length: 13
clone size: NA
CDR3 protein: CASRRDSQETQYF

J gene: TRBJ1-4
V gene: TRBV20-1
CDR3 length: 11
clone size: few
CDR3 protein: CSATNIEKLFF

J gene: TRBJ2-1
V gene: TRBV7-3
CDR3 length: 13
clone size: few
CDR3 protein: CASSLIPGQGEFF

J gene: TRBJ2-3
V gene: TRBV14
CDR3 length: 12
clone size: few
CDR3 protein: CASSQLGDTQYF

J gene: TRBJ2-1
V gene: TRBV9
CDR3 length: 14
clone size: NA
CDR3 protein: CASSPSGTGAEQFF

J gene: TRBJ2-7
V gene: TRBV7-9
CDR3 length: 14
clone size: NA
CDR3 protein: CASSRPGLPHEQYF

J gene: TRBJ2-7
V gene: TRBV20-1
CDR3 length: 10
clone size: once
CDR3 protein: CSAIRGEQYF

J gene: TRBJ2-7
V gene: TRBV7-9
CDR3 length: 13
clone size: once
CDR3 protein: CASSLAPMNEQYF

J gene: TRBJ2-2
V gene: TRBV29-1
CDR3 length: 16
clone size: NA
CDR3 protein: CSVDTREGTNTGELFF

J gene: TRBJ2-3
V gene: TRBV27
CDR3 length: 15
clone size: medium-sized
CDR3 protein: CASSLVSSGRDTQYF

J gene: TRBJ1-6
V gene: TRBV18
CDR3 length: 14
clone size: NA
CDR3 protein: CASSPGTGNSPLHF

J gene: TRBJ2-7
V gene: TRBV6-6
CDR3 length: 15
clone size: NA
CDR3 protein: CASTPGTGSSYEQYF

J gene: TRBJ1-3
V gene: TRBV16
CDR3 length: 13
clone size: NA
CDR3 protein: CASARGLGNTIYF

J gene: TRBJ2-7
V gene: TRBV2
CDR3 length: 15
clone size: NA
CDR3 protein: CASRSKRGSGDEQYF

J gene: TRBJ1-1
V gene: TRBV10-3
CDR3 length: 13
clone size: few
CDR3 protein: CAIKDRMNTEAFF

J gene: TRBJ1-2
V gene: TRBV7-9
CDR3 length: 15
clone size: NA
CDR3 protein: CASSLELTGIIGYTF

J gene: TRBJ2-5
V gene: TRBV7-2
CDR3 length: 17
clone size: NA
CDR3 protein: CASSPPPKDYPRPTQYF

J gene: TRBJ2-7
V gene: TRBV28
CDR3 length: 13
clone size: NA
CDR3 protein: CASRLAGRYEQYF

J gene: TRBJ2-3
V gene: TRBV5-1
CDR3 length: 13
clone size: once
CDR3 protein: CASSSRDTDTQYF

J gene: TRBJ1-2
V gene: TRBV4-3
CDR3 length: 12
clone size: NA
CDR3 protein: CASSQDSYGYTF

J gene: TRBJ2-3
V gene: TRBV25-1
CDR3 length: 14
clone size: few
CDR3 protein: CASSEWRDADTQYF

J gene: TRBJ2-1
V gene: TRBV28
CDR3 length: 13
clone size: NA
CDR3 protein: CASSFGQNNEQFF

J gene: TRBJ1-6
V gene: TRBV7-2
CDR3 length: 15
clone size: NA
CDR3 protein: CASSLRTGVNSPLHF

J gene: TRBJ2-4
V gene: TRBV15
CDR3 length: 15
clone size: NA
CDR3 protein: CATSGSGLAKNIQYF

J gene: TRBJ2-1
V gene: TRBV23-1
CDR3 length: 16
clone size: NA
CDR3 protein: CASTRRERGTYNEQFF

J gene: TRBJ2-3
V gene: TRBV24-1
CDR3 length: 16
clone size: NA
CDR3 protein: CATGEWDRGPTDTQYF

J gene: TRBJ1-3
V gene: TRBV28
CDR3 length: 14
clone size: NA
CDR3 protein: CASSEGGLGNTIYF

J gene: TRBJ2-7
V gene: TRBV20-1
CDR3 length: 15
clone size: NA
CDR3 protein: CSASSLAETAYEQYF

J gene: TRBJ1-5
V gene: TRBV27
CDR3 length: 14
clone size: NA
CDR3 protein: CASSLLGGGQPQHF

J gene: TRBJ2-2
V gene: TRBV5-1
CDR3 length: 16
clone size: NA
CDR3 protein: CASSTGTGGSTGELFF